These 31 T cell receptor beta chains were all obtained from the same sample, sequenced in a study of shared clonotypes between healthy human individuals. Positively selected for CCR7, the CD45RO-negative cells used as naive CD8 cells excluded terminally differentiated effector memory CD45RA+ cells. The assay was immunoSEQ multiplex PCR, and TCRdb's table has in-frame clones only and misses some. The table includes around 2,000,000 clones, around 96% detected once. Sample: naive CD8+ T cells sorted from blood. The receptors derive from a man aged 18 to 29 in good health.

This clone was observed once. V usage is TRBV9 and J usage is TRBJ2-3; possibly TRBD1 or TRBD2 for D (5 bases each). This CDR3 is built from 16 residues. V was pared by 3 bases and J by 5 bases, with 19 bases between. The germline V gene has CDR1 SGDLS and CDR2 YYNGEE. CDR3 sequence: CASSGDAYGGIDTQYF. The DNA for the CDR3 is TGTGCCAGCAGCGGGGACGCCTACGGCGGTATAGATACGCAGTATTTT. Full variable domain (outside the CDR3, taken from reference TRBV9 and TRBJ2-3): DSGVTQTPKHLITATGQRVTLRCSPRSGDLSVYWYQQSLDQGLQFLIQYYNGEERAKGNILERFSAQQFPDLHSELNLSSLELGDSALYFCASSGDAYGGIDTQYFGPGTRLTVL.

The V and J genes are TRBV4-1 and TRBJ1-5; D is undetermined. V was clipped by 2 bases and J by 4 bases, with 12 bases between them. Germline V gene data show CDR1 as MGHRA and CDR2 as YSYEKL. This CDR3 is built from 15 residues. DNA for the CDR3: TGCGCCAGCAGCCAAAACCTAAGTCCGAATCAGCCCCAGCATTTT. Its protein is CASSQNLSPNQPQHF.

J is TRBJ1-2 and V is TRBV6-5; 8 bases are shared with TRBD1. The CDR3 totals 15 residues. The junction had 5 bases not matched to a gene; V was cut back by 4 bases and J by 1 base. Germline V gene sequence: CDR1 MNHEY, CDR2 SVGAGI. CDR3 in DNA: TGTGCCAGCAGTTTGACAGGGGCCTATAACTATGGCTACACCTTC. Its translation: CASSLTGAYNYGYTF.

The rearrangement uses TRBV27 and TRBJ2-1; D uncertain. The CDR3 covers 14 residues. The V and J ends lost 6 bases and 6 bases respectively, with 15 bases between them. Looked up from germline, CDR1 is MNHEY and CDR2 is SMNVEV (reference sequence). The CDR3 spells CASSLWQMGNEQFF. The CDR3, as DNA: TGTGCCAGCAGCCTTTGGCAGATGGGCAATGAGCAGTTCTTC.

CDR3 DNA: TGTGCCAGCAGTTATTCACAGGGGGTTTATAATTCACCCCTCCACTTT. Residues: CASSYSQGVYNSPLHF. This chain uses TRBV5-6 with TRBJ1-6, with 8 bases identical to TRBD1. V gave up 5 bases and J gave up 4 bases; unmatched junction bases: 8. This CDR3 has 16 amino acids. Germline assignment: CDR1 SGHDT and CDR2 YYEEEE.

The V and J genes are TRBV6-5 and TRBJ2-5, with 8 bases that match TRBD2. The CDR3 length is 14 residues. The germline V gene has CDR1 MNHEY and CDR2 SVGAGI. The ends lost 7 bases at V and 4 bases at J; junction bases unmatched: 8. As DNA, the CDR3 is TGTGCCAGCACCCCGGGGGGGGCAGGAGAGACCCAGTACTTC. Translating gives CASTPGGAGETQYF.

The chain is built from TRBV7-9 and TRBJ1-6; D is unclear. This CDR3 is built from 16 residues. V lost 4 bases and J lost 4, with 14 bases in between. In germline, CDR1 is SEHNR, CDR2 FQNEAQ (reference sequence). CDR3: CASSSLFGLYNSPLHF. CDR3 DNA: TGTGCCAGCAGCTCCCTTTTCGGGCTGTATAATTCACCCCTCCACTTT.

The V and J genes are TRBV5-6 and TRBJ1-1; D gene uncertain. The V and J ends lost 2 bases and 1 base respectively, with 9 bases between them. Germline CDR1 and CDR2: SGHDT and YYEEEE. The CDR3 has 14 residues. Here the CDR3 reads CASSLGRGNTEAFF. CDR3 bases: TGTGCCAGCAGCTTAGGTCGGGGGAACACTGAAGCTTTCTTT.

The chain carries TRBV19 and TRBJ1-1; tentative D call: TRBD1 (5 bases). The V gene's germline CDR1 is LNHDA and CDR2 SQIVND (reference sequence). V dropped 3 bases and J dropped 7 bases, with 12 bases sitting between them. This CDR3 has 13 residues. The CDR3 coding sequence is TGTGCCAGTAGTATGAGGGGCGAGGGTGAAGCTTTCTTT. Protein product: CASSMRGEGEAFF.

The J gene is TRBJ2-7, the V gene TRBV2, with D uncertain. The CDR3 has 13 amino acids. V was shortened by 7 bases and J by 3 bases, with 13 bases between the two germline ends. Germline loops: CDR1 SNHLY, CDR2 FYNNEI. CDR3 protein: CASNLVFGYEQYF. In DNA form, the CDR3 reads TGTGCCAGCAACCTAGTTTTTGGCTACGAGCAGTACTTC.

The genes are TRBV5-1 and TRBJ2-2, with TRBD2 as a possible D gene (6 bases). With 1 base removed from V and 4 bases from J, the gap between germline ends came to 14 bases. CDR3 length: 16 residues. From germline, CDR1 is SGHRS and CDR2 YFSETQ. The chain's CDR3 is CASSLRFFGGTGELFF. The CDR3 bases are TGCGCCAGCAGCTTGAGGTTTTTCGGGGGCACCGGGGAGCTGTTTTTT.

The V gene is TRBV19, the J gene TRBJ2-1; TRBD2 matches at 14 bases. With 5 bases clipped from V and 7 bases from J, the junction kept 4 bases outside the gene matches. Germline-derived CDR1 and CDR2 are LNHDA and SQIVND (reference sequence). This CDR3 is 15 amino acids long. In nucleotides, the CDR3 is TGTGCCAGTAGTTACGGGACTAGCGGGAGTAATGAGCAGTTCTTC. It encodes CASSYGTSGSNEQFF.

This chain links TRBV5-4 with TRBJ1-2; D perhaps matches TRBD1 (5 bases). Per germline, CDR1 SGHNT and CDR2 YYREEE (reference sequence). V gave up 1 base and J gave up 0 bases, with 16 bases separating them. CDR3 length: 17 residues. Here the CDR3 reads CASSLNYGGPPNYGYTF. CDR3 coding DNA: TGTGCCAGCAGCTTGAATTATGGGGGTCCCCCTAACTATGGCTACACCTTC.

The chain employs TRBV4-1 and TRBJ2-7; 8 nucleotides agree with TRBD1. Trimming took 0 bases from V and 4 from J; bases not matched to a gene: 5. The CDR3 covers 15 residues. The germline gives CDR1 MGHRA, CDR2 YSYEKL. DNA for the CDR3: TGCGCCAGCAGCCAAGATGCAGGGGGCGCGTACGAGCAGTACTTC. It specifies CASSQDAGGAYEQYF.

The rearrangement links TRBV4-1 to TRBJ2-5; D remains ambiguous. The DNA end is more similar to TRBJ2-7, so the J call may be wrong. This CDR3 is built from 17 residues. CDR1 and CDR2 from the germline V gene are MGHRA and YSYEKL. The chain's CDR3 is CASSQTLKGQSSYEQYF. CDR3 bases: TGCGCCAGCAGCCAGACACTTAAGGGTCAAAGCTCCTACGAGCAGTACTTC.

The genes are TRBV7-8 and TRBJ2-7; the D is unclear. Trimming took off 5 bases at V and 5 bases at J, with 10 bases between the two ends. The CDR3 is made up of 12 amino acids. The germline CDR1 and CDR2 sequences are SGHVS and FQNEAQ. The CDR3 protein is CASSLLQDEQYF. CDR3 coding DNA: TGTGCCAGCAGCCTACTCCAGGACGAGCAGTACTTC.

The chain is built from TRBV7-9 and TRBJ1-1; 7 bases are shared with TRBD1. The germline gives CDR1 SEHNR, CDR2 FQNEAQ (reference sequence). CDR3 length: 15 residues. V shed 5 bases and J 4 bases; nucleotides not matched to a gene: 10. CDR3 loop: CASSGEQGRGTEAFF. DNA of the CDR3: TGTGCCAGCAGCGGCGAACAGGGGCGAGGCACTGAAGCTTTCTTT. Based on the CDR3 plus reference TRBV7-9 and TRBJ1-1, the full variable domain is DTGVSQNPRHKITKRGQNVTFRCDPISEHNRLYWYRQTLGQGPEFLTYFQNEAQLEKSRLLSDRFSAERPKGSFSTLEIQRTEQGDSAMYLCASSGEQGRGTEAFFGQGTRLTVV.

This chain links TRBV30 with TRBJ2-5; D unclear. The end of the DNA aligns better with TRBJ2-7, so the J call may be wrong. There are 13 residues in the CDR3. The germline gives CDR1 GTSNPN, CDR2 SVGIG (reference sequence). The CDR3 spells CAWSVSQTYEQYF. The CDR3 nucleotides are TGTGCCTGGAGTGTAAGTCAAACCTACGAGCAGTACTTC.

This chain joins TRBV5-6 and TRBJ2-1; 7 nucleotides agree with TRBD1. Unmatched junction bases numbered 10, after V lost 3 bases and J lost 10 bases. Per germline, CDR1 SGHDT and CDR2 YYEEEE. The CDR3 loop spans 14 amino acids. CDR3 in DNA: TGTGCCAGCAGCTGGAGTGACAGGGATGTCGAGCAGTTCTTC. It yields the protein CASSWSDRDVEQFF.

V and J are TRBV30 and TRBJ1-4; D not resolved. The CDR3 has 15 residues. The germline CDR1 and CDR2 sequences are GTSNPN and SVGIG (reference sequence). Trimming pared 1 base from V and 4 bases from J, leaving 13 bases between. The CDR3 sequence: CAWSGRSHVNEKLFF. CDR3 DNA sequence: TGTGCCTGGAGTGGCAGATCTCATGTTAATGAAAAACTGTTTTTT.

This chain joins TRBV28 and TRBJ2-7; TRBD1 agrees at 8 bases. Per the germline V gene, CDR1 is MDHEN and CDR2 is SYDVKM. Trimming at V came to 3 bases and at J to 7 bases, leaving 8 bases not matched to a gene. This CDR3 region has 14 residues. The chain's CDR3 is CASSFAGGPLEQYF. Here the CDR3 DNA reads TGTGCCAGCAGTTTCGCAGGGGGCCCGTTGGAGCAGTACTTC.

This chain uses TRBV2 with TRBJ1-4; possible D gene TRBD1, 6 bases. This CDR3 is built from 15 residues. V lost 7 bases and J lost 8, with 20 bases in between. CDR1 and CDR2 (germline): SNHLY, FYNNEI. Here the CDR3 DNA reads TGTGCCAGCACCCCGGAGGGGGTGGAGGGGGAAAAACTGTTTTTT. Its protein product is CASTPEGVEGEKLFF.

The sample holds one count of this clone. The J gene is TRBJ2-7, the V gene TRBV11-3; D ambiguous. Germline CDR1 SGHNT, CDR2 YENEEA. The CDR3 has 12 amino acids. V was shortened by 1 base and J by 2 bases, with 3 bases between the two germline ends. The CDR3 is CASSLVPYEQYF. The CDR3 DNA follows: TGTGCCAGCAGCTTAGTCCCCTACGAGCAGTACTTC.

The gene calls are TRBV4-1 and TRBJ2-1; 11 nucleotides agree with TRBD2. The CDR3 spans 15 residues. Trimming at V came to 5 bases and at J to 5 bases, leaving 5 bases not matched to a gene. Germline values: CDR1 MGHRA, CDR2 YSYEKL. The CDR3 DNA follows: TGCGCCAGCAGCTTCAAACTAGCGGGGGACAATGAGCAGTTCTTC. This translates into CASSFKLAGDNEQFF.

This chain joins TRBV4-3 and TRBJ2-5; D ambiguous. Germline V gene lookup returns CDR1 LGHNA and CDR2 YSLEER. V was pared by 0 bases and J by 5 bases, with 13 bases between. This CDR3 contains 15 residues. The DNA of the CDR3 is TGCGCCAGCAGCCAAGATTGGGGTCCCGGGGAGACCCAGTACTTC. Amino acids: CASSQDWGPGETQYF.

CDR3 amino acids: CASSQDISGGFSYNEQFF. The CDR3 DNA is TGTGCCAGCAGCCAAGATATCAGCGGGGGGTTCTCCTACAATGAGCAGTTCTTC. The V and J genes are TRBV14 and TRBJ2-1; 9 positions agree with TRBD2. After removal of 0 bases from V and 0 bases from J, the junction contained 6 bases not matched to a gene. CDR3 length equals 18 residues. Germline-derived CDR1 and CDR2 are SGHDN and FVKESK.

This clone was found a few times. The gene calls are TRBV15 and TRBJ1-5, with D perhaps matching TRBD1 (5 bases). Germline CDR1 reads LNHNV; CDR2 reads YYDKDF (reference sequence). The CDR3 extends over 14 amino acids. V lost 1 base and J lost 5, with 9 bases in between. The CDR3 reads CATSRGGEDQPQHF. CDR3 nucleotide sequence: TGTGCCACCAGCAGAGGAGGGGAAGATCAGCCCCAGCATTTT.

The table lists this clone with a few counts. The rearrangement uses TRBV20-1 and TRBJ1-1, with D uncertain. With 2 bases removed from V and 5 bases from J, the gap between germline ends came to 6 bases. Germline V gene data show CDR1 as DFQATT and CDR2 as SNEGSKA (reference sequence). The CDR3 is 11 residues long. The CDR3 bases are TGCAGTGCTAGACCTACTACTGAAGCTTTCTTT. Protein product: CSARPTTEAFF.

As regards this clone: Other DNA sequences of this sample code for an identical CDR3. The rearrangement uses TRBV7-9 and TRBJ2-3; D is unclear. Germline-derived CDR1 and CDR2 are SEHNR and FQNEAQ (reference sequence). V was trimmed by 1 base and J by 4 bases, leaving 9 bases between them. The CDR3 runs to 14 residues. The CDR3 DNA reads as TGTGCCAGCAGCTTAGGAGTAGGCGCAGATACGCAGTATTTT. Translated, it gives CASSLGVGADTQYF.

The CDR3 DNA sequence: TGTGCCAGCAGTGGGGGGACAGTAGACTTCACAGATACGCAGTATTTT. Amino acid sequence: CASSGGTVDFTDTQYF. This rearrangement joins TRBV6-1 to TRBJ2-3; 7 bases are a match to TRBD1. The germline V gene encodes CDR1 MNHNS and CDR2 SASEGT. V lost 4 bases to trimming and J lost 2 bases; unmatched junction nucleotides: 9. This CDR3 has 16 residues.

This sequence joins TRBV10-3 and TRBJ1-2, with 10 bases lining up with TRBD1. V trimming: 9 bases; J trimming: 8 bases; junction bases outside the gene matches: 3. Germline V gene sequence: CDR1 ENHRY, CDR2 SYGVKD. The length of the CDR3 is 11 residues. CDR3 sequence: CAIQTGGGYTF. The CDR3 region has the DNA TGTGCCATTCAGACAGGGGGCGGCTACACCTTC.